This entry features one T cell receptor beta chain sequence. Clones were sequenced by immunoSEQ multiplex PCR, and TCRdb holds only the in-frame ones, with some missing. The sample consists of over 100,000 clones, 70% to 90% of them appearing once. These data are taken from a study of blood T cell repertoires in COVID-19. This CDR3 is 13 amino acids long. V lost 5 bases, J lost 4 bases, and 11 bases lay in between. Germline CDR1 is SGHTA and CDR2 is FQGNSA. The chain uses TRBV7-2 and TRBJ2-5; maybe TRBD2 (6 bases). The sample comprised peripheral blood. The sequence derives from a human donor in a cohort sampled during active COVID-19. The CDR3 nucleotides read TGTGCCAGCAGCCCGGGGGTGCGAGAGACCCAGTACTTC. As protein: CASSPGVRETQYF.